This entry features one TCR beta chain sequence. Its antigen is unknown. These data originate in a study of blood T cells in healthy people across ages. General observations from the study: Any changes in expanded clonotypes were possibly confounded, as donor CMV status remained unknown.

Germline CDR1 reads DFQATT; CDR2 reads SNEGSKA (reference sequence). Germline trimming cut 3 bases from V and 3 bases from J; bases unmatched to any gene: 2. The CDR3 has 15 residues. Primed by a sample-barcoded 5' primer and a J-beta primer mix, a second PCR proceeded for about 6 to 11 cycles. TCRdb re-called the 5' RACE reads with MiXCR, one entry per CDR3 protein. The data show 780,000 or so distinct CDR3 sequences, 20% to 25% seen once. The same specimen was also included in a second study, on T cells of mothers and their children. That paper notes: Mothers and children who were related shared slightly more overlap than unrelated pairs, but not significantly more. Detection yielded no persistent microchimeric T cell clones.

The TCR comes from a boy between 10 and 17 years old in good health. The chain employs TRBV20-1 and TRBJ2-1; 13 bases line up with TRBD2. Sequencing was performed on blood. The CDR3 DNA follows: TGCAGTGCTAGGGGACTAGCGGGGATCTACAATGAGCAGTTCTTC. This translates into CSARGLAGIYNEQFF.